Below, 3 T cell receptor beta chains from the same sample are listed, as sequenced in a study of blood T cell repertoires in COVID-19. TCRdb's table, derived via immunoSEQ multiplex PCR, lists solely in-frame clones and lacks some. The data show about 190,000 clones, about 83% seen once. Sequenced: peripheral blood. Receptors originate from a man over 45 with active or convalescent COVID-19.

The chain uses TRBV5-1 and TRBJ1-2; 9 nucleotides agree with TRBD1. The CDR3 has 15 residues. Per the germline V gene, CDR1 is SGHRS and CDR2 is YFSETQ. V shed 0 bases, J shed 4 bases, and the junction held 4 bases outside the gene matches. CDR3 DNA: TGCGCCAGCAGCTTGGACAGGGGGCGTTCCTATGGCTACACCTTC. Amino acid sequence: CASSLDRGRSYGYTF.

The chain recombines TRBV5-1 with TRBJ1-4, with D possibly being TRBD1 (5 bases). The germline V and J ends were trimmed by 3 bases and 4 bases, with 10 bases remaining between them. The CDR3 has 14 residues. Germline V gives CDR1 SGHRS, CDR2 YFSETQ. The CDR3 region has the DNA TGCGCCAGCAGCTCGACAGCCCATAATGAAAAACTGTTTTTT. Protein product: CASSSTAHNEKLFF.

This chain uses TRBV7-9 with TRBJ1-1; 7 bases are shared with TRBD1. The CDR3 is 16 residues long. CDR1 and CDR2 from the germline V gene are SEHNR and FQNEAQ (reference sequence). Trimming took 5 bases from V and 1 from J; bases not matched to a gene: 10. This CDR3 is CASSDLMGQKNTEAFF. The CDR3 DNA reads TGTGCCAGCAGCGACCTTATGGGACAGAAGAACACTGAAGCTTTCTTT.